These 21 T cell receptor beta chains were sequenced from one sample in a study of CD8 T cells in Susac syndrome. It was with random hexamers that about 0.45 to 1 ug RNA was reverse transcribed. Each CDR3 protein gets one entry after TCRdb re-called the immunoSEQ multiplex PCR reads with MiXCR. The table lists under 200,000 distinct CDR3 sequences, around 94% of them singletons. The sequenced sample was CD4+ T cells from PBMCs. These receptors all come from a human donor in good health.

The chain recombines TRBV27 with TRBJ1-2, with 8 positions matching TRBD1. The trim removed 4 bases at V and 7 bases at J, leaving 11 bases unmatched. CDR1 and CDR2 (germline): MNHEY, SMNVEV (reference sequence). The CDR3 contains 15 residues. The CDR3 region is CASSSDRGKILGYTF. The CDR3 DNA reads as TGTGCCAGCAGTTCCGACAGGGGAAAAATACTTGGCTACACCTTC.

The chain carries TRBV9 and TRBJ2-5, with TRBD1 matching 8 bases. Trimming cost V 2 bases and J 5 bases; bases outside gene matches: 8. The CDR3 covers 15 residues. Germline CDR1 is SGDLS and CDR2 is YYNGEE. The CDR3 reads CASSVRQGRQETQYF. CDR3 DNA: TGTGCCAGCAGCGTCCGACAGGGGCGTCAGGAGACCCAGTACTTC.

This clonotype was seen once. The V and J genes are TRBV28 and TRBJ2-6; D remains unclear. This CDR3 has 15 amino acids. V was pared by 6 bases and J by 0 bases, with 9 bases between. Germline loops: CDR1 MDHEN, CDR2 SYDVKM. CDR3 region: CASRLQFSGANVLTF. In nucleotides, the CDR3 is TGTGCCAGCAGACTACAGTTCTCTGGGGCCAACGTCCTGACTTTC. Variable domain in full (rest from reference TRBV28 and TRBJ2-6): DVKVTQSSRYLVKRTGEKVFLECVQDMDHENMFWYRQDPGLGLRLIYFSYDVKMKEKGDIPEGYSVSREKKERFSLILESASTNQTSMYLCASRLQFSGANVLTFGAGSRLTVL.

The rearrangement links TRBV14 to TRBJ1-5; 7 nucleotides agree with TRBD1. This CDR3 has 14 amino acids. The ends lost 5 bases at V and 3 bases at J; junction bases unmatched: 4. CDR1 is SGHDN, CDR2 FVKESK, per germline. The CDR3 region has the DNA TGTGCCAGCAGCTCGACAGGGCTCAATCAGCCCCAGCATTTT. Translation: CASSSTGLNQPQHF.

The rearrangement joins TRBV6-2 or TRBV6-3 to TRBJ1-2; tentatively, D is TRBD1 (6 bases). CDR3 size: 13 residues. The germline gives CDR1 MNHEY, CDR2 SVGEGT. V lost 5 bases and J 6 bases, leaving 13 bases between the germline ends. The CDR3 nucleotides are TGTGCCAGCAGTCCAACACAGGGCGATGGCTACACCTTC. As protein: CASSPTQGDGYTF.

The rearrangement links TRBV29-1 to TRBJ2-3; TRBD2 aligns across 8 bases. The germline V gene encodes CDR1 SQVTM and CDR2 ANQGSEA. CDR3 size: 13 residues. The V and J ends lost 4 bases and 4 bases, in that order; junction bases with no gene match: 4. DNA for the CDR3: TGCAGCGTTGGGGGACTAGAATCAGATACGCAGTATTTT. Protein product: CSVGGLESDTQYF.

J is TRBJ2-3 and V is TRBV2; the D is unclear. CDR3 length: 15 amino acids. Trimming removed 6 bases at V and 0 bases at J, with 13 bases between. Germline V CDR1 and CDR2: SNHLY, FYNNEI. The CDR3 spells CASRKESFSTDTQYF. The CDR3 nucleotides read TGTGCCAGCAGAAAAGAGTCATTTAGCACAGATACGCAGTATTTT.

The V and J genes are TRBV11-2 and TRBJ2-2, with D possibly TRBD2 on 6 matching bases. The CDR3 extends over 14 amino acids. Per germline, CDR1 SGHAT and CDR2 FQNNGV. V lost 4 bases to trimming and J lost 6 bases, with 12 bases between them. The CDR3 reads CASSSIRRAGELFF. The CDR3 DNA reads TGTGCCAGCAGCTCAATTCGGAGGGCCGGGGAGCTGTTTTTT.

V is TRBV9 and J is TRBJ2-1; 14 bases agree with TRBD2. J gave up 10 bases and V 2 bases, and 5 bases lay outside the gene matches. The CDR3 runs 15 residues. Germline-derived CDR1 and CDR2 are SGDLS and YYNGEE. This CDR3 is CASSVGLAGAPEQFF. CDR3 bases: TGTGCCAGCAGCGTGGGACTAGCGGGGGCGCCGGAGCAGTTCTTC.

This chain connects TRBV2 to TRBJ2-5; tentative D call: TRBD2 (6 bases). The CDR3 has 14 residues. Germline V gene sequence: CDR1 SNHLY, CDR2 FYNNEI. Trimming removed 0 bases at V and 1 base at J, with 6 bases between. CDR3 sequence reads: CASSEAGGQETQYF. The CDR3 coding sequence is TGTGCCAGCAGTGAAGCGGGGGGCCAAGAGACCCAGTACTTC.

The V and J genes are TRBV2 and TRBJ1-5, with D tentatively TRBD1 (5 bases). Trimming shortened V by 2 bases and J by 0 bases, and 14 bases separated the two germline ends. This CDR3 region has 17 residues. Germline V gives CDR1 SNHLY, CDR2 FYNNEI. CDR3 in amino acids: CASSERQGFYSNQPQHF. Written as DNA, the CDR3 is TGTGCCAGCAGTGAACGGCAGGGATTCTATAGCAATCAGCCCCAGCATTTT.

CDR3 sequence (DNA): TGTGCCACAACCAGGGACAGGGGTGATTATGGCTACACCTTC. It codes for CATTRDRGDYGYTF. V is TRBV2 and J is TRBJ1-2; 10 bases fit TRBD1. Germline lookup yields CDR1 SNHLY and CDR2 FYNNEI. V was pared by 10 bases and J by 5 bases, with 10 bases of the junction left unmatched. The CDR3 is 14 residues long.

The rearrangement joins TRBV24-1 to TRBJ2-7; possibly TRBD2 for D (6 bases). Germline V gene sequence: CDR1 KGHDR, CDR2 SFDVKD. V was trimmed by 7 bases and J by 3 bases, leaving 18 bases between them. The CDR3 extends over 15 amino acids. CDR3 DNA sequence: TGTGCCACCAGCCCCTCCGGAGCGGGCTACTACGAGCAGTACTTC. This translates into CATSPSGAGYYEQYF.

This rearrangement joins TRBV27 to TRBJ1-5; the D is unclear. The CDR3 totals 13 residues. V was cut by 11 bases and J by 0 bases, with 11 bases left in between. Germline V gene sequence: CDR1 MNHEY, CDR2 SMNVEV (reference sequence). The CDR3 spells CADPGYSNQPQHF. CDR3 DNA: TGTGCCGACCCAGGTTATAGCAATCAGCCCCAGCATTTT.

The chain joins TRBV23-1 to TRBJ2-7, with D unclear. TRBV23-1 is classed as an ORF, of uncertain function. V shed 0 bases and J shed 7 bases, with 10 bases lying between them. The CDR3 is made up of 13 amino acids. The CDR3 DNA reads TGCGCCAGCAGTCAATCGTGGACCTGTGAGCAGTACTTC. This gives the protein CASSQSWTCEQYF.

This sequence joins TRBV4-2 and TRBJ1-1; tentative D call: TRBD1 (5 bases). The CDR3 extends over 15 amino acids. Per germline, CDR1 LGHNA and CDR2 YNFKEQ. V dropped 0 bases and J dropped 0 bases, with 8 bases sitting between them. CDR3 in amino acids: CASSQDRGMNTEAFF. The CDR3 DNA reads TGTGCCAGCAGCCAAGATCGGGGGATGAACACTGAAGCTTTCTTT.

V gene TRBV20-1 combines with J gene TRBJ1-2, with 9 bases matching TRBD1. There are 14 residues in the CDR3. The V segment lost 5 bases and the J segment 4 bases; nucleotides outside the gene matches: 8. Germline V gives CDR1 DFQATT, CDR2 SNEGSKA (reference sequence). CDR3 amino acids: CSAYNTGGGYGYTF. The CDR3 DNA sequence: TGCAGTGCTTATAATACAGGGGGCGGCTATGGCTACACCTTC.

This clonotype was picked up a small number of times. The J gene is TRBJ1-4, the V gene TRBV30; no clear D. This CDR3 is 11 amino acids long. In germline, CDR1 is GTSNPN, CDR2 SVGIG (reference sequence). Trimming pared 0 bases from V and 8 bases from J, leaving 4 bases between. The CDR3 coding sequence is TGTGCCTGGAGTGTGGGAGAAAAACTGTTTTTT. The encoded protein is CAWSVGEKLFF. Variable domain in full (rest from reference TRBV30 and TRBJ1-4): SQTIHQWPATLVQPVGSPLSLECTVEGTSNPNLYWYRQAAGRGLQLLFYSVGIGQISSEVPQNLSASRPQDRQFILSSKKLLLSDSGFYLCAWSVGEKLFFGSGTQLSVL.

The chain uses TRBV20-1 and TRBJ2-3; D is undetermined. The length of the CDR3 is 13 residues. V lost 6 bases, J lost 2 bases, and 12 bases lay in between. Per germline, CDR1 DFQATT and CDR2 SNEGSKA (reference sequence). The CDR3 here is CSAHETDTDTQYF. CDR3 coding DNA: TGCAGTGCCCACGAGACCGACACAGATACGCAGTATTTT.

The chain has TRBV30 and TRBJ1-1; unclear D gene. The CDR3 runs to 14 residues. Germline loops: CDR1 GTSNPN, CDR2 SVGIG (reference sequence). V was trimmed by 0 bases and J by 1 base, leaving 9 bases between them. CDR3 residues: CAWSVQTSNTEAFF. The CDR3 nucleotides are TGTGCCTGGAGTGTACAGACCTCGAACACTGAAGCTTTCTTT.

The J gene is TRBJ2-2, the V gene TRBV3-1; 7 bases are a match to TRBD1. CDR1 LGHDT and CDR2 YNNKEL come from the germline V gene (reference sequence). Unmatched junction bases numbered 9, after V lost 7 bases and J lost 10 bases. The CDR3 extends over 13 amino acids. The CDR3 reads CASTRGTLAELFF. Here the CDR3 DNA reads TGTGCCAGCACCAGGGGGACGCTAGCGGAGCTGTTTTTT.